Shown below are 11 T cell receptor beta chains from a single sample sequenced in a study of cytomegalovirus exposure and HLA in healthy donors. PCR primers comprised 60 Vbeta and 13 Jbeta primers. Generated by immunoSEQ multiplex PCR, the TCRdb table keeps only in-frame clones and is missing some. This repertoire shows about 120,000 clones, 17% found once; its top ten account for approximately 2.9%. The sample comprised PBMCs. Receptors originate from a female donor in good health and CMV-seropositive.

The gene calls are TRBV5-6 and TRBJ2-7; a weak D match, TRBD1 (5 bases). Germline values: CDR1 SGHDT, CDR2 YYEEEE. Trimming pared 6 bases from V and 1 base from J, leaving 20 bases between. The CDR3 runs 16 residues. The CDR3 DNA reads TGTGCCAGCACCGATCAAAGACAGTTTCGGTCCTACGAGCAGTACTTC. Its translation: CASTDQRQFRSYEQYF. The full variable domain, rest sourced from reference TRBV5-6 and TRBJ2-7, is DAGVTQSPTHLIKTRGQQVTLRCSPKSGHDTVSWYQQALGQGPQFIFQYYEEEERQRGNFPDRFSGHQFPNYSSELNVNALLLGDSALYLCASTDQRQFRSYEQYFGPGTRLTVT.

This clone has more than one count but fewer than ten. The chain links TRBV27 to TRBJ1-6; TRBD1 aligns across 8 bases. CDR3 length: 14 amino acids. CDR1 and CDR2 (germline): MNHEY, SMNVEV (reference sequence). The trim removed 5 bases at V and 6 bases at J, leaving 3 bases unmatched. The CDR3 spells CASSQDRGNSPLHF. CDR3 bases: TGTGCCAGCAGTCAAGACAGGGGTAATTCACCCCTCCACTTT.

This clone was detected only a few times. The rearrangement uses TRBV28 and TRBJ1-1; tentative D call: TRBD1 (5 bases). CDR3 length: 15 amino acids. CDR1 and CDR2 (germline): MDHEN, SYDVKM. V dropped 5 bases and J dropped 5 bases, with 18 bases sitting between them. The chain's CDR3 is CASSPTSGGGTEAFF. CDR3 sequence (DNA): TGTGCCAGCAGTCCGACGTCGGGGGGGGGTACTGAAGCTTTCTTT.

This clone was observed a few times. The rearrangement uses TRBV18 and TRBJ2-2; 7 bases align to TRBD1. Looked up from germline, CDR1 is KGHSH and CDR2 is LQKENI. J lost 4 bases, V lost 2 bases, and 7 bases had no gene match. This CDR3 has 16 amino acids. The CDR3 DNA reads as TGTGCCAGCTCACCAGACCGGACAGGAAGCACCGGGGAGCTGTTTTTT. Its translation: CASSPDRTGSTGELFF.

Only a few counts were recorded for this clone. The rearrangement joins TRBV5-1 to TRBJ2-7; 10 bases map to TRBD2. The V gene end was trimmed by 4 bases and the J gene end by 0 bases; junction bases not matched to a gene: 4. The CDR3 runs to 15 residues. The germline V gene has CDR1 SGHRS and CDR2 YFSETQ. The CDR3 loop is CASSATSGDSYEQYF. The CDR3, as DNA: TGCGCCAGCAGCGCCACTAGCGGGGACTCCTACGAGCAGTACTTC.

The sample holds a few counts of this clone. This rearrangement joins TRBV27 to TRBJ2-7; no clear D gene. V shed 1 base and J shed 4 bases, with 14 bases lying between them. From germline, CDR1 is MNHEY and CDR2 SMNVEV (reference sequence). The CDR3 loop spans 15 amino acids. CDR3 DNA sequence: TGTGCCAGCAGTTTATTATCGAGCACCTATTACGAGCAGTACTTC. It encodes CASSLLSSTYYEQYF.

The V call is TRBV7-2, the J call TRBJ2-3, with D possibly TRBD1 on 6 matching bases. The germline V and J ends were trimmed by 1 base and 2 bases, with 13 bases remaining between them. The CDR3 totals 16 residues. Germline assignment: CDR1 SGHTA and CDR2 FQGNSA. CDR3 in amino acids: CASSLVGQGPTDTQYF. The CDR3, as DNA: TGTGCCAGCAGCTTAGTAGGGCAGGGGCCCACAGATACGCAGTATTTT. The entire variable domain, with the rest obtained from reference TRBV7-2 and TRBJ2-3, is as follows: GAGVSQSPSNKVTEKGKDVELRCDPISGHTALYWYRQSLGQGLEFLIYFQGNSAPDKSGLPSDRFSAERTGGSVSTLTIQRTQQEDSAVYLCASSLVGQGPTDTQYFGPGTRLTVL.

This clone was observed a few times. The gene calls are TRBV5-1 and TRBJ2-3; maybe TRBD2 (6 bases). Trimming removed 4 bases at V and 1 base at J, with 13 bases between. Germline V gene lookup returns CDR1 SGHRS and CDR2 YFSETQ. The CDR3 runs 15 residues. The CDR3 DNA reads as TGCGCCAGCAGCCGTCCCGGGGGAGGCACAGATACGCAGTATTTT. Encoded protein: CASSRPGGGTDTQYF.

This clone was detected a few times. The chain uses TRBV27 and TRBJ2-7; D is perhaps TRBD1 (5 bases). CDR3 size: 12 residues. The V end was cut by 6 bases, the J end by 4 bases, with 10 bases between. Germline V gene sequence: CDR1 MNHEY, CDR2 SMNVEV (reference sequence). The CDR3 nucleotides are TGTGCCAGCAGAGGGGTTCTTTACGAGCAGTACTTC. It translates to CASRGVLYEQYF.

This chain links TRBV9 with TRBJ1-2; perhaps TRBD1 as D (6 bases). This CDR3 has 16 amino acids. The ends were cut back, 4 bases at V and 2 bases at J, with 18 bases in the middle. Germline V gene sequence: CDR1 SGDLS, CDR2 YYNGEE. CDR3 amino acids: CASSRRGGTSNYGYTF. The CDR3 DNA sequence: TGTGCCAGCAGCCGCCGAGGTGGGACATCCAACTATGGCTACACCTTC. The full variable domain, its missing parts supplied by reference TRBV9 and TRBJ1-2, is DSGVTQTPKHLITATGQRVTLRCSPRSGDLSVYWYQQSLDQGLQFLIQYYNGEERAKGNILERFSAQQFPDLHSELNLSSLELGDSALYFCASSRRGGTSNYGYTFGSGTRLTVV.

In its sample, this clone was seen a few times. The J gene is TRBJ2-3, the V gene TRBV11-1; TRBD2 matches at 8 bases. Unmatched junction bases numbered 4, after V lost 1 base and J lost 4 bases. The germline CDR1 and CDR2 sequences are SGHAT and FQDESV (reference sequence). The CDR3 sequence is 15 residues long. The CDR3 region is CASSLVAGWADTQYF. DNA of the CDR3: TGTGCCAGCAGCTTAGTAGCGGGGTGGGCAGATACGCAGTATTTT. Full variable domain (outside the CDR3, taken from reference TRBV11-1 and TRBJ2-3): EAEVAQSPRYKITEKSQAVAFWCDPISGHATLYWYRQILGQGPELLVQFQDESVVDDSQLPKDRFSAERLKGVDSTLKIQPAELGDSAMYLCASSLVAGWADTQYFGPGTRLTVL.